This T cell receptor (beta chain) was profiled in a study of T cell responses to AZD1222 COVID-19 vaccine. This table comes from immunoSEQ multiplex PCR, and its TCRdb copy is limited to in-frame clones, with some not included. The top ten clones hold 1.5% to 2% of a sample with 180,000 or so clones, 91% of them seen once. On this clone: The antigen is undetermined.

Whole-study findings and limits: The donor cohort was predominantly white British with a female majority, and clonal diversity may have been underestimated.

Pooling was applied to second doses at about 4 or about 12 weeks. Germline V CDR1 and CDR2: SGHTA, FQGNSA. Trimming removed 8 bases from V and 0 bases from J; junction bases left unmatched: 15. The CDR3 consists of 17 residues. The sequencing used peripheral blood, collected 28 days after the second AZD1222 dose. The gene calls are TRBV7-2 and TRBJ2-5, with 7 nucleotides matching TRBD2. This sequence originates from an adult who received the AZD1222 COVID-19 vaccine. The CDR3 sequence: CASGPPGLLPNQETQYF. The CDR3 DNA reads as TGTGCCAGCGGCCCTCCGGGACTACTACCCAACCAAGAGACCCAGTACTTC. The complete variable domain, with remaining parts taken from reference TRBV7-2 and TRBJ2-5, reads GAGVSQSPSNKVTEKGKDVELRCDPISGHTALYWYRQSLGQGLEFLIYFQGNSAPDKSGLPSDRFSAERTGGSVSTLTIQRTQQEDSAVYLCASGPPGLLPNQETQYFGPGTRLLVL.